A selection of T cell receptor beta chains follows, all from one sample in a study of T cells in Graves' hyperthyroidism and ophthalmopathy. Via MiXCR, TCRdb re-called the multiplex PCR reads, giving one row per CDR3 protein. The sample comprises about 520,000 distinct CDR3 sequences, around a quarter of which are singletons, and about 11% rests with the top ten. Sample: blood. The origin of the receptors is a woman aged 25 to 45 with Graves' ophthalmopathy. CDR3s include the opening cysteine and the closing phenylalanine or tryptophan. Fields, in order: D gene, V gene, clone size, J gene, CDR3 protein, CDR3 DNA. D genes are given only for firm matches. The size of a clone is reported for some rows only, either as once, few or many, or as a class for expanded clones.

>TRBD2|TRBV6-2/TRBV6-3|many|TRBJ2-7
CASSPIGTSGMYEQYF
TGTGCCAGCAGCCCGATAGGGACTAGCGGGATGTACGAGCAGTACTTC
>NA|TRBV20-1|few|TRBJ1-2
CSARGHSSHGYTF
TGCAGTGCTAGAGGTCACTCGAGCCATGGCTACACCTTC
>NA|TRBV7-8|many|TRBJ2-4
CASSSSAENIQYF
TGTGCCAGCAGCTCATCTGCCGAAAACATTCAGTACTTC
>NA|TRBV12-3/TRBV12-4|many|TRBJ2-5
CASSEWAGIRETQYF
TGTGCCAGCAGTGAGTGGGCGGGGATTAGGGAGACCCAGTACTTC
>NA|TRBV6-5|NA|TRBJ2-7
CASSSPQGNYEQYF
TGTGCCAGCAGTTCACCTCAGGGGAACTACGAGCAGTACTTC
>NA|TRBV12-3/TRBV12-4|few|TRBJ2-7
CASSQGPLESYEQYF
TGTGCCAGCAGTCAGGGGCCATTAGAATCCTACGAGCAGTACTTC
>NA|TRBV5-1|few|TRBJ2-3
CASSLDGDTQYF
TGCGCCAGCAGCTTGGACGGGGATACGCAGTATTTT
>NA|TRBV11-2|few|TRBJ1-3
CASSAGQFSGNTIYF
TGTGCCAGCAGCGCCGGACAGTTCTCTGGAAACACCATATATTTT
>TRBD1|TRBV29-1|many|TRBJ1-1
CSVEGTGGANTEAFF
TGCAGCGTTGAAGGGACAGGGGGCGCGAACACTGAAGCTTTCTTT
>NA|TRBV6-5|many|TRBJ2-7
CASSYRASQDYEQYF
TGTGCCAGCAGTTACCGAGCCAGCCAGGACTACGAGCAGTACTTC
>TRBD1|TRBV20-1|many|TRBJ1-5
CSASLGTGIGQPQHF
TGCAGTGCTTCTTTAGGGACAGGGATCGGTCAGCCCCAGCATTTT
>TRBD1|TRBV20-1|NA|TRBJ1-1
CSATGGANTEAFF
TGCAGTGCTACAGGGGGCGCGAACACTGAAGCTTTCTTT
>NA|TRBV15|many|TRBJ2-7
CATSRGGDSTYEQYF
TGTGCCACCAGCAGAGGGGGGGACAGCACCTACGAGCAGTACTTC
>TRBD1|TRBV11-1|many|TRBJ1-2
CASSADRAKANYGYTF
TGTGCCAGCAGCGCGGACAGGGCCAAAGCTAACTATGGCTACACCTTC
>NA|TRBV6-1|many|TRBJ2-2
CASPTNPGDTGELFF
TGTGCCAGCCCAACCAACCCTGGGGACACCGGGGAGCTGTTTTTT
>NA|TRBV3-1|NA|TRBJ1-5
CASSQRENQPQHF
TGTGCCAGCAGCCAGAGGGAGAATCAGCCCCAGCATTTT
>NA|TRBV18|few|TRBJ1-1
CASSTSDLGGLGTEAFF
TGTGCCAGCTCAACCTCTGATCTCGGGGGGCTAGGGACTGAAGCTTTCTTT
>TRBD1|TRBV2|many|TRBJ1-2
CASSADRLRDGYTF
TGTGCCAGCAGTGCGGACAGGCTTAGGGATGGCTACACCTTC